This T cell receptor beta chain stems from a study of T-cell reconstitution after alpha-beta-depleted transplantation in children. Researchers prepared the TCRbeta library using unique molecular identifiers, the study reports. TCRdb redid the calling of the PCR reads with MiXCR, one entry per CDR3 protein. Of over 100,000 distinct CDR3 sequences in the sample, approximately 8% were seen once. The CDR3 consists of 15 residues. Losses at the gene ends were 6 bases for V and 1 base for J; bases not matched to a gene: 8. Germline lookup yields CDR1 DFQATT and CDR2 SNEGSKA (reference sequence). This clonotype has only a few counts. Antigen specificity is unknown. Broader study findings: Reported findings indicate that, about two months after transplant, alpha-beta T cells came from several hundred expanded clones, which were derived from non-depleted graft cells. Recipient T cells and thymic progenitors that survived were the source of the high TCRbeta diversity seen at day 60 in some patients.

V usage is TRBV20-1 and J usage is TRBJ2-3; 9 bases agree with TRBD2. Source: PBMCs, taken before TCRalphabeta/CD19-depleted stem cell transplant. This TCR was recovered from a boy aged 2-15 years with acute lymphoblastic leukemia, due to receive a stem cell transplant. CDR3 region: CSAPWASGGTDTQYF. DNA for the CDR3: TGCAGTGCCCCATGGGCTAGCGGGGGCACAGATACGCAGTATTTT.